This TCR beta chain stems from a study of CD8 T cells in ankylosing spondylitis. Whole-study findings and limits: Ankylosing spondylitis blood appeared to be characterized by a TCR beta motif of about 8 highly homologous variants. Several of the motif variants were reported before in synovial fluid and blood from reactive arthritis.

MiXCR was run by TCRdb on the 5' RACE reads, yielding one entry per CDR3 protein. The sample yields roughly 230,000 distinct CDR3 sequences, about 20% seen once. The sample holds a few counts of this clonotype. The antigen remains undetermined. It may be a read error: a sequence one base away is much more abundant. This CDR3 comprises 15 residues. V lost 1 base to trimming and J lost 9 bases, with 16 bases between them. Germline assignment: CDR1 LNHNV and CDR2 YYDKDF (reference sequence). This receptor was identified in a male donor with ankylosing spondylitis or in good health (not recorded which). Sequences were obtained from blood, either unsorted or a sorted T cell fraction (not recorded which). This chain links TRBV15 with TRBJ1-5; D is undetermined. In DNA form, the CDR3 reads TGTGCCACCAGCAGAGCGAGGGTGCAATCCGGGCCCCAGCATTTT. The encoded protein is CATSRARVQSGPQHF.